The 21 T cell receptor beta chains in this list originate from one sample, sequenced in a study of CD4 T cells in relation to SARS-CoV-2 and coronaviruses. Produced via immunoSEQ multiplex PCR; TCRdb's table is partial and in-frame only. The table has about 59,000 clones, 86% seen once; the top ten hold 1.4%. The unexposed donors gave CD4+ T cells in 2011-2018, prior to COVID-19. The sequencing input was memory CD4+ T cells from PBMCs. The receptors originated from a human donor in good health.

This chain's CDR3 is CASSKDRGEQYF. The CDR3 bases are TGTGCCAGCAGCAAGGACAGAGGCGAGCAGTACTTC. V is TRBV11-2 and J is TRBJ2-7; possible D gene TRBD1, 6 bases. CDR3 size: 12 residues. Germline V gives CDR1 SGHAT, CDR2 FQNNGV. V lost 5 bases and J 6 bases, leaving 11 bases between the germline ends.

The J gene is TRBJ1-4, the V gene TRBV5-1, with D possibly matching TRBD1 (6 bases). This CDR3 is 19 amino acids long. Trimming took 0 bases from V and 3 from J, leaving 21 bases between them. In germline, CDR1 is SGHRS, CDR2 YFSETQ. CDR3 in DNA: TGCGCCAGCAGCTTGGCCGCGGGGGCGCGACGAGGAGCTAATGAAAAACTGTTTTTT. Protein: CASSLAAGARRGANEKLFF.

The chain uses TRBV2 and TRBJ2-1; D unresolved. CDR3 length equals 13 residues. The germline gives CDR1 SNHLY, CDR2 FYNNEI. With 1 base removed from V and 6 bases from J, the gap between germline ends came to 7 bases. The CDR3 DNA reads as TGTGCCAGCAGTGAAGAGACATTCAATGAGCAGTTCTTC. Its protein is CASSEETFNEQFF.

J is TRBJ1-6 and V is TRBV6-1; D unclear. The CDR3 length is 13 residues. V lost 3 bases to trimming and J lost 5 bases, with 5 bases between them. The germline gives CDR1 MNHNS, CDR2 SASEGT. CDR3 region: CASSDRNNSPLHF. The CDR3 nucleotides read TGTGCCAGCAGTGACAGGAATAATTCACCCCTCCACTTT.

This clone was seen only a few times. The V and J genes are TRBV10-3 and TRBJ1-6; 7 bases line up with TRBD1. J was trimmed by 8 bases and V by 8 bases; bases with no gene match: 9. The length of the CDR3 is 14 residues. Germline loops: CDR1 ENHRY, CDR2 SYGVKD. Here the CDR3 DNA reads TGTGCCATCCGCGCCGCAGGGGGAGATTCACCCCTCCACTTT. Amino acid sequence: CAIRAAGGDSPLHF.

The gene calls are TRBV6-5 and TRBJ1-4; 7 nucleotides line up with TRBD1. The CDR3 contains 14 residues. Germline CDR1 and CDR2: MNHEY and SVGAGI. V shed 6 bases, J shed 11 bases, and the junction held 12 bases outside the gene matches. The CDR3 DNA reads TGTGCCAGCAGGGCAGGGACAGTCTTAGGGAAACTGTTTTTT. It codes for CASRAGTVLGKLFF.

The chain employs TRBV20-1 and TRBJ1-4, with D possibly TRBD1 on 5 matching bases. This CDR3 spans 10 amino acids. Germline values: CDR1 DFQATT, CDR2 SNEGSKA (reference sequence). CDR3 sequence (DNA): TGCAGGGGGACGGATGAAAAACTGTTTTTT. Its translation is CRGTDEKLFF.

The J gene is TRBJ2-7, the V gene TRBV6-1; tentatively, D is TRBD2 (5 bases). The CDR3 spans 16 residues. V lost 2 bases and J 4 bases, leaving 18 bases between the germline ends. The V gene's germline CDR1 is MNHNS and CDR2 SASEGT. The CDR3 nucleotides read TGTGCCAGCAGTGAAATAGGTAGGGTTGGACTGTACGAGCAGTACTTC. Its translation is CASSEIGRVGLYEQYF.

The chain links TRBV6-1 to TRBJ2-5, with TRBD1 identical over 7 bases. The germline V gene encodes CDR1 MNHNS and CDR2 SASEGT. The CDR3 sequence is 14 residues long. The junction had 4 bases not matched to a gene; V was cut back by 3 bases and J by 3 bases. This CDR3 reads CASSDADREETQYF. The CDR3 DNA reads as TGTGCCAGCAGTGATGCCGACAGGGAAGAGACCCAGTACTTC.

This clone was seen once. J is TRBJ2-5 and V is TRBV29-1; D not certain. CDR1 and CDR2 (germline): SQVTM, ANQGSEA. Trimming cost V 4 bases and J 4 bases, with 7 bases left between them. The CDR3 is made up of 11 amino acids. The CDR3 nucleotides read TGCAGCGTTGGCTGGGTAGAGACCCAGTACTTC. This encodes CSVGWVETQYF.

The rearrangement uses TRBV7-8 and TRBJ1-2; D is perhaps TRBD1 (5 bases). CDR1 is SGHVS and CDR2 is FQNEAQ in the germline V gene. V lost 4 bases, J lost 7 bases, and 16 bases lay in between. The CDR3 sequence is 14 residues long. The CDR3 region is CASSSDIWGSGYTF. The CDR3 coding sequence is TGTGCCAGCAGCTCCGATATATGGGGGTCTGGCTACACCTTC.

This clone was seen more than once but under ten times. The rearrangement links TRBV3-1 (or the pseudogene TRBV3-2) to TRBJ1-2; possible D gene TRBD1, 5 bases. This CDR3 has 14 residues. Trimming stripped 3 bases from V and 5 bases from J, with 13 bases between. Per the germline V gene, CDR1 is LGHDT and CDR2 is YNNKEL (reference sequence). CDR3 amino acids: CASSQARGLYGYTF. The CDR3 DNA sequence: TGTGCCAGCAGCCAGGCCCGGGGCCTTTATGGCTACACCTTC.

This sequence joins TRBV10-3 and TRBJ1-5; TRBD1 is a possible D gene (6 bases). The CDR3 is 15 residues long. Looked up from germline, CDR1 is ENHRY and CDR2 is SYGVKD. With 0 bases removed from V and 4 bases from J, the gap between germline ends came to 10 bases. The CDR3 nucleotides are TGTGCCATCAGTGAGTCGAACAGGGCGAATCAGCCCCAGCATTTT. Encoded protein: CAISESNRANQPQHF.

The chain combines TRBV7-2 with TRBJ1-4, with D maybe TRBD1 (6 bases). The ends were cut back, 5 bases at V and 7 bases at J, with 20 bases in the middle. Germline V gene data show CDR1 as SGHTA and CDR2 as FQGNSA. The CDR3 is 16 amino acids. DNA of the CDR3: TGTGCCAGCAGCCAGGGGCGGGGGGGCGCACGTGAAAAACTGTTTTTT. Protein product: CASSQGRGGAREKLFF.

The chain is built from TRBV27 and TRBJ2-2; D might be TRBD1 (5 bases). CDR3 length: 14 amino acids. The ends were cut back, 5 bases at V and 4 bases at J, with 11 bases in the middle. Germline CDR1 is MNHEY and CDR2 is SMNVEV (reference sequence). The CDR3 coding sequence is TGTGCCAGCAGTCCCAGACAGCTCACCGGGGAGCTGTTTTTT. Translated, it gives CASSPRQLTGELFF.

This rearrangement joins TRBV7-6 to TRBJ2-3; TRBD2 agrees at 8 bases. V shed 5 bases, J shed 4 bases, and the junction held 8 bases outside the gene matches. Germline CDR1 reads SGHVS; CDR2 reads FNYEAQ. CDR3 size: 15 residues. The CDR3 DNA is TGTGCCAGCAGCCCCCGGGAGGGGCTGGCAGATACGCAGTATTTT. Encoded protein: CASSPREGLADTQYF. Filled out from reference TRBV7-6 and TRBJ2-3, the complete variable domain reads GAGVSQSPRYKVTKRGQDVALRCDPISGHVSLYWYRQALGQGPEFLTYFNYEAQQDKSGLPNDRFSAERPEGSISTLTIQRTEQRDSAMYRCASSPREGLADTQYFGPGTRLTVL.

There are a few counts of this clone. The chain is built from TRBV4-2 and TRBJ1-2, with D unclear. The CDR3 length is 15 residues. The V end lost 4 bases, the J end lost 2 bases, and 14 bases lay between the germline ends. CDR1 is LGHNA and CDR2 is YNFKEQ in the germline V gene. This CDR3 reads CASSPADSSNYGYTF. The CDR3 DNA reads TGTGCCAGCAGCCCCGCTGACTCGTCAAACTATGGCTACACCTTC.

The chain couples TRBV3-1 (or the pseudogene TRBV3-2) to TRBJ2-3; D unresolved. Germline assignment: CDR1 LGHDT and CDR2 YNNKEL (reference sequence). The CDR3 spans 14 residues. V lost 0 bases to trimming and J lost 3 bases, with 7 bases between them. The CDR3 sequence: CASSQDLVTDTQYF. The CDR3 region has the DNA TGTGCCAGCAGCCAAGACCTAGTGACAGATACGCAGTATTTT.

The chain links TRBV27 to TRBJ2-3; a weak D match, TRBD2 (6 bases). CDR3 length: 14 amino acids. Germline V CDR1 and CDR2: MNHEY, SMNVEV (reference sequence). V was cut by 3 bases and J by 3 bases, with 10 bases left in between. DNA for the CDR3: TGTGCCAGCAGTTTTGAGCGGGCAACAGATACGCAGTATTTT. It yields the protein CASSFERATDTQYF.

The V and J genes are TRBV4-1 and TRBJ2-7, with D possibly being TRBD1 (6 bases). Trimming removed 4 bases at V and 3 bases at J, with 22 bases between. Germline V gene lookup returns CDR1 MGHRA and CDR2 YSYEKL. The CDR3 loop spans 17 amino acids. The CDR3 is CASSLSDGWDTRYEQYF. The CDR3, as DNA: TGCGCCAGCAGCCTATCCGACGGTTGGGACACCCGCTACGAGCAGTACTTC.

This clone was recorded only once. The chain uses TRBV18 and TRBJ2-2; possibly TRBD2 for D (6 bases). The CDR3 totals 18 residues. Between the trimmed V and J ends, which lost 3 bases and 4 bases, there was a span of 21 bases. Germline lookup yields CDR1 KGHSH and CDR2 LQKENI. CDR3 nucleotide sequence: TGTGCCAGCTCACCTGAGGTGGGTAGCGGACTTACCACCGGGGAGCTGTTTTTT. Amino acid sequence: CASSPEVGSGLTTGELFF.